This T cell receptor beta chain was documented in a study of shared clonotypes between healthy human individuals (TCRdb year 2020). Regarding the research as a whole: A couple of women and three men aged 18 to 49 years were included in the cohort. For each donor, CD4 naive and CD4 memory were each given three plates, CD8 naive was given two plates, and CD8 memory was given one plate. The study deeply sequenced blood TCR repertoires of five healthy adults to estimate repertoire size and the extent of clonotype sharing between individuals. Libraries were prepared and TCR repertoires were sequenced by different laboratories using diverse techniques, in order to increase sequencing depth and limit assay-specific biases. Between about 0.9 and 10 billion PBMCs per donor were obtained by leukapheresis. The study at large found these results: Incomplete sequencing was indicated by rarefaction of sorted-subset datasets, despite the large sequencing depth. Larger estimated clonotype richness was generally found for naive subsets than for memory subsets. Across a few donors, 5% to 6% of naive CD4, more than 3% of naive CD8, roughly 2.2% of memory CD4, and approximately 0.4% of memory CD8 clonotypes were shared. Because the study included a small number of donors, the genetic and exposure-history diversity represented was limited. Clonotypes shared by all four sorted-subset donors showed higher generation probabilities than non-shared clonotypes. Only blood was sampled, and tissue TCR repertoires likely differ from those in blood. Based on pairwise subsampling, the degree of clonotype sharing among donors was expected to be affected by sequencing depth.

As for this clone: Its binding antigen is unknown. Per-base quality was not reported, and no clone a single base away is much larger than it.

Using the deep immunoSEQ assay, TCR CDR3 regions were amplified from genomic DNA by multiplex PCR. Genomic DNA extracted from each cell subset was distributed evenly over all wells of several immunoSEQ 96-well plates, and each plate served as one replicate. For sorted subsets, about 220 ng of genomic DNA, equivalent to roughly 33,000 T cell genomes, went into each replicate PCR. Purified libraries were quantified with a Qubit 3.0 fluorometer, sized on a Bioanalyzer 2100, and re-quantified with the KAPA Library Quantification kit. Every immunoSEQ 96-well plate was sequenced on a separate single-read 150-cycle Illumina NextSeq 550 flow cell. The original pipeline was this. Because the immunoSEQ output included only junctional sequences and no quality scores, the filtering could not be the same as the filtering used for full-length reads. Sequences were annotated with PyIR, a Python wrapper for IgBLAST v1.9, and V/J genes and CDR3 were assigned using IMGT germline references. Reads with weak V/J assignments (E-value above 1e-6), missing CDR3, stop codons, out-of-frame junctions, or ambiguous translated residues were removed. V3J clonotypes were defined as sequences sharing an identical inferred V gene, J gene, and CDR3 amino acid sequence. Percentage overlap between repertoires was computed as shared unique clonotypes divided by the size of the smaller repertoire. Three approaches were used to assess repertoire richness: RTK rarefaction, the Chao1 estimator, and Recon v2.1 estimates of unobserved clonotypes. OLGA was used to compute generation probabilities for all TCRbeta clonotypes that the gDNA method yielded from four donors. In its TCRdb copy, this immuneACCESS table keeps in-frame sequences only and misses some clones. Where compared with another copy, unresolved V genes explain less than half of these, and the others have no known cause. The V and J calls and clone size were taken over from that table, and D and trimming were inferred from the DNA. For this sample there are about 2 million clones; approximately 95% appear just once. The ten largest clones take up 0.13% of the sample.

Healthy HIV-negative adults with no recently reported acute infections or vaccinations were included as donors. Only Caucasian adults living in Nashville, Tennessee, USA were represented among the donors. CD4+ T cells were enriched by magnetic negative selection; naive cells were then positively selected on CD45RA, and the negative fraction formed the memory subset. Blood was obtained by leukapheresis, after which PBMCs were separated by Ficoll-Histopaque density gradient centrifugation and cryopreserved in liquid nitrogen vapor phase. Analytical flow cytometry was used to check the purity and quantity of every magnetically sorted T cell population. Each sorted fraction had its genomic DNA isolated and then quantified by UV absorbance on a Nanodrop 2000c. The CDR1 and CDR2 encoded by the germline V gene are KGHSH and LQKENI. The cysteine opens and the phenylalanine closes a CDR3 of 16 amino acids. The CDR3 DNA has 48 bases and is translated from base 1. V is clipped by 2 bases and J by 2 bases, and the sequence between their germline boundaries is 13 bases long.

The sequence links TRBV18 to TRBJ2-1; TRBD2 is a possible D gene, resting on 6 matching bases. Sequencing used naive CD4+ T cells sorted from blood. The cell subset or site label, read with the paper, signifies: CD45RA+ positively selected. This TCR was recovered from a man aged 18 to 30 in good health. This receptor has the CDR3 CASSPLPGGTYNEQFF. The DNA sequence reads TGTGCCAGCTCACCATTGCCAGGAGGGACCTACAATGAGCAGTTCTTC.